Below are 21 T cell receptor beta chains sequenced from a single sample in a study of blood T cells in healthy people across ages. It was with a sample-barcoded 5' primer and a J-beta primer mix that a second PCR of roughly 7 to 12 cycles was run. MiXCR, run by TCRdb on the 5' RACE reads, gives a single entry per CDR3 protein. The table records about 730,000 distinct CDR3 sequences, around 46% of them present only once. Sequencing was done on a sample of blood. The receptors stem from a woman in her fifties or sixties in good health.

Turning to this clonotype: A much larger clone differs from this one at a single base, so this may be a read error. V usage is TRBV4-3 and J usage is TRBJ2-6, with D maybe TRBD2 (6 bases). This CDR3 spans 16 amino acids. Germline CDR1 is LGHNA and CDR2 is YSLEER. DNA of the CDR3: TGCGCCGGCAGCCAAGATGGAGGGAATGGGGCCAACGTCCTGACTTTC. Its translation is CAGSQDGGNGANVLTF.

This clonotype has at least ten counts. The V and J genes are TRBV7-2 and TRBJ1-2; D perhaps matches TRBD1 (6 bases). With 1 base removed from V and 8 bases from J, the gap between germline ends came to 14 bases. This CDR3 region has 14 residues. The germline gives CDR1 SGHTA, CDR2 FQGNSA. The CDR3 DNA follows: TGTGCCAGCAGCTTAGGGACAGTGCTGACCGGCTACACCTTC. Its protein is CASSLGTVLTGYTF.

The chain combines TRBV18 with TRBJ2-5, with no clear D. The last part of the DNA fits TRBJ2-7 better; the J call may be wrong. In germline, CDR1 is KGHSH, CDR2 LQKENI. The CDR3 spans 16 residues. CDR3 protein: CASSPPDRRSSYEQYF. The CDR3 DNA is TGTGCCAGCTCACCACCTGACCGCAGGAGCTCCTACGAGCAGTACTTC.

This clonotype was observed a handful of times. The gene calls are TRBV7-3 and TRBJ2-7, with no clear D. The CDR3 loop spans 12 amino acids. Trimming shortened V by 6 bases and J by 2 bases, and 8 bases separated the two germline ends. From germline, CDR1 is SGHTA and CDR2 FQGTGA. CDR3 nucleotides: TGTGCCAGCAGAGAACCCGCCTACGAGCAGTACTTC. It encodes CASREPAYEQYF.

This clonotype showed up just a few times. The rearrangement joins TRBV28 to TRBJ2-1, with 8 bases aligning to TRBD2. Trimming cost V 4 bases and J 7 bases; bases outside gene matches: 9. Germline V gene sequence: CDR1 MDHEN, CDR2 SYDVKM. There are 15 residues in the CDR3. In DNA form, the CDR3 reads TGTGCCAGCAGTTCTGGGAGCGGGAGTGCGAATGAGCAGTTCTTC. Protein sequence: CASSSGSGSANEQFF. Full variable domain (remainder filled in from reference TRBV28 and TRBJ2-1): DVKVTQSSRYLVKRTGEKVFLECVQDMDHENMFWYRQDPGLGLRLIYFSYDVKMKEKGDIPEGYSVSREKKERFSLILESASTNQTSMYLCASSSGSGSANEQFFGPGTRLTVL.

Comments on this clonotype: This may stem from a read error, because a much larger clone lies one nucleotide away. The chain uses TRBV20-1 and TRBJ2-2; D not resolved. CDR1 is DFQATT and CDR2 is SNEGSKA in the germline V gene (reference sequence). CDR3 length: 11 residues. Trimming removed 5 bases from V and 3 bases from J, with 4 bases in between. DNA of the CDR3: TGCAGTGCTGTGTACACCGGGGAGCTGTTTTTT. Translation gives CSAVYTGELFF.

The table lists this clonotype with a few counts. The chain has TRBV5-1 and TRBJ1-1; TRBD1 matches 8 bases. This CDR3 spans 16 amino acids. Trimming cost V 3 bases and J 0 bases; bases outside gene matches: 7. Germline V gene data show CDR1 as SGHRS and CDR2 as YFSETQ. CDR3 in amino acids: CASSYGQGGVNTEAFF. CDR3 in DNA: TGCGCCAGCAGCTATGGACAGGGAGGAGTGAACACTGAAGCTTTCTTT.

In DNA, the CDR3 is TGTGCCAGCAGCATTAACGGAGACTATGGGCAGTTCTTC. Its translation: CASSINGDYGQFF. V and J are TRBV7-3 and TRBJ2-1; a possible D gene is TRBD2 (5 bases). The V gene's germline CDR1 is SGHTA and CDR2 FQGTGA. V gave up 5 bases and J gave up 12 bases, with 17 bases separating them. The CDR3 consists of 13 residues.

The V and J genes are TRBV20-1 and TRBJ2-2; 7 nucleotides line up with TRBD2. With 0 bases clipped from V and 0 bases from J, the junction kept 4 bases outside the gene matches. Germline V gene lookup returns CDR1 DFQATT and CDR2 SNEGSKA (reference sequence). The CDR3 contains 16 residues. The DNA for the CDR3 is TGCAGTGCTAGAGATCTTGGGGGGGCGAACACCGGGGAGCTGTTTTTT. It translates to CSARDLGGANTGELFF.

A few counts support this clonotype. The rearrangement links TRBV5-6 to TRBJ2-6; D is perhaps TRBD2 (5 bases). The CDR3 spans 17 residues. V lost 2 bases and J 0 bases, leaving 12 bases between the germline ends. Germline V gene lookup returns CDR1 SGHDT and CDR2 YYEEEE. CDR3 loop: CASSLGLSNSGANVLTF. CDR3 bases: TGTGCCAGCAGCTTAGGACTTTCCAACTCTGGGGCCAACGTCCTGACTTTC.

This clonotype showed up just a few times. The chain's CDR3 is CSASMGGRSYNEQFF. The DNA of the CDR3 is TGCAGTGCTAGCATGGGAGGACGCTCCTACAATGAGCAGTTCTTC. V and J are TRBV20-1 and TRBJ2-1; TRBD2 is a possible D gene (6 bases). V lost 3 bases and J lost 0, with 12 bases in between. This CDR3 contains 15 residues. CDR1 DFQATT and CDR2 SNEGSKA come from the germline V gene (reference sequence).

The CDR3 bases are TGTGCCAGCAGCTCCGACAGGGGATCTAATTCACCCCTCCACTTT. Residues: CASSSDRGSNSPLHF. V and J are TRBV7-9 and TRBJ1-6, with TRBD1 matching over 8 bases. The length of the CDR3 is 15 residues. In germline, CDR1 is SEHNR, CDR2 FQNEAQ (reference sequence). V lost 4 bases to trimming and J lost 6 bases; unmatched junction nucleotides: 5.

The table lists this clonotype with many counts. CDR3 DNA sequence: TGTGCCAGCAGTTCCGGGACTATGACGGCCCAGTACTTC. This sequence encodes CASSSGTMTAQYF. The chain has TRBV7-7 and TRBJ2-5; 7 nucleotides line up with TRBD2. V shed 6 bases and J 9 bases; nucleotides not matched to a gene: 10. Germline CDR1 and CDR2: SSHAT and FNYEAQ (reference sequence). The CDR3 spans 13 residues.

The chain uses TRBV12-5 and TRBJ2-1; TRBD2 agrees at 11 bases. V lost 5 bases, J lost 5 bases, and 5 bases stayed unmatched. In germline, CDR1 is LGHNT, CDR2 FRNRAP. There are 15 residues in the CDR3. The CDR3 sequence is CASGVSSGRNNEQFF. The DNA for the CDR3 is TGTGCTAGTGGTGTGTCTAGCGGGAGGAACAATGAGCAGTTCTTC.

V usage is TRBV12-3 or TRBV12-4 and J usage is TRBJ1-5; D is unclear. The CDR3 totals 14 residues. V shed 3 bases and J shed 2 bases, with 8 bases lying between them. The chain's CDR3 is CASSFGIGNQPQHF. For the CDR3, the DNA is TGTGCCAGCAGTTTTGGGATCGGCAATCAGCCCCAGCATTTT.

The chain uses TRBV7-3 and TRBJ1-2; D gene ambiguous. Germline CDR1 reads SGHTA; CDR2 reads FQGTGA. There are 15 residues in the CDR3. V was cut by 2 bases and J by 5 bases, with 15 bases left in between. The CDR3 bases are TGTGCCAGCAGCTTAGACGGGTCTTTAGGGTATGGCTACACCTTC. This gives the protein CASSLDGSLGYGYTF. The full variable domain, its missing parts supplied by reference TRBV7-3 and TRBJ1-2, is GAGVSQTPSNKVTEKGKYVELRCDPISGHTALYWYRQSLGQGPEFLIYFQGTGAADDSGLPNDRFFAVRPEGSVSTLKIQRTERGDSAVYLCASSLDGSLGYGYTFGSGTRLTVV.

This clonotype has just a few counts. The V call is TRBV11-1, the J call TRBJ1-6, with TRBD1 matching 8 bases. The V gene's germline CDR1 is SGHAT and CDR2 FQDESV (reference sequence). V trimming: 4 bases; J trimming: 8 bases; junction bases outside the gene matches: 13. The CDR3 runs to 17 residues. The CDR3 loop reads CASSSGTGGGSDSPLHF. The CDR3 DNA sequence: TGTGCCAGCAGCTCCGGGACAGGCGGCGGGAGTGATTCACCCCTCCACTTT.

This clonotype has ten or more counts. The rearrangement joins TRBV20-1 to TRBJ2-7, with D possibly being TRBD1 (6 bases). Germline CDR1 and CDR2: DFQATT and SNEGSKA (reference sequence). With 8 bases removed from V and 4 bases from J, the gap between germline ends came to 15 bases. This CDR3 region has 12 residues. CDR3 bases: TGCAGTACCAGGGGTAACTCGTACGAGCAGTACTTC. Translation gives CSTRGNSYEQYF.

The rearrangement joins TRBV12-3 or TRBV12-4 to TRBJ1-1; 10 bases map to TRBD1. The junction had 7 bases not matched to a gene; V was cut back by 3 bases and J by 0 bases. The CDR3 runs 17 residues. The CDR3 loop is CASSFERDRGLNTEAFF. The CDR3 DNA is TGTGCCAGCAGTTTTGAGCGTGACAGGGGGCTGAACACTGAAGCTTTCTTT.

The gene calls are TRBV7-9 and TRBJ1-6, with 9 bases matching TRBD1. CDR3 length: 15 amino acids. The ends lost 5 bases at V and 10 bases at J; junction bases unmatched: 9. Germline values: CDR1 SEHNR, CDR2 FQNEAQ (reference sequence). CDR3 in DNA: TGTGCCAGCAGCCCTGGGACAGGGCGGCGATCACCCCTCCACTTT. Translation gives CASSPGTGRRSPLHF.

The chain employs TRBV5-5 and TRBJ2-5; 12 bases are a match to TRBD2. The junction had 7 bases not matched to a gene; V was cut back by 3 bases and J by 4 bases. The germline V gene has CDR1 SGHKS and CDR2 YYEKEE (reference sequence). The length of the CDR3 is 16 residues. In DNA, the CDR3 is TGTGCCAGCAGCTATTCTAGCGGGGGGGCTGGAGAGACCCAGTACTTC. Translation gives CASSYSSGGAGETQYF.